These 25 T cell receptor beta chains were all obtained from the same sample, sequenced in a study of T cells in Graves' hyperthyroidism and ophthalmopathy. The investigators amplified TCR beta CDR3 regions from RNA transcripts. Initially, a first-round RT-PCR of the TCR CDR3 employed the HTBI primer set. TCRdb re-analysed the multiplex PCR reads in MiXCR, keeping a single row per CDR3 protein. The table lists hundreds of thousands of distinct CDR3 sequences, roughly 14% of them singletons, with roughly an eighth in the top ten. Specimen: blood. The source of these receptors is a man aged 18-30 years with Graves' ophthalmopathy.

The genes are TRBV6-5 and TRBJ2-7; D unclear. The CDR3 is 15 amino acids. Between the trimmed V and J ends, which lost 1 base and 0 bases, there was a span of 10 bases. The germline CDR1 and CDR2 sequences are MNHEY and SVGAGI. CDR3 region: CASSYYERGSYEQYF. Written as DNA, the CDR3 is TGTGCCAGCAGTTACTATGAACGAGGCTCCTACGAGCAGTACTTC.

This clonotype was counted between two and nine times. The chain carries TRBV29-1 and TRBJ2-1; D is unresolved. Germline CDR1 reads SQVTM; CDR2 reads ANQGSEA. The CDR3 spans 13 residues. Trimming removed 4 bases from V and 8 bases from J, with 15 bases in between. CDR3 region: CSVVGSSYDEQFF. The CDR3 nucleotides read TGCAGCGTTGTGGGAAGTTCTTACGATGAGCAGTTCTTC.

As to this clonotype: Just one base apart from a much larger clone, this may be a read error. This likely comes from a read error, as the CDR3 has no conserved phenylalanine or tryptophan at its end. In DNA, the CDR3 is TGTGCCAGCTCTTCCCAGGGTAGCAATCAGCCCCAGCATCTT. Translated: CASSSQGSNQPQHL. The J gene is TRBJ1-5, the V gene TRBV18; weak D call: TRBD1 (5 bases). This CDR3 contains 14 residues. V was pared by 6 bases and J by 0 bases, with 9 bases between. Germline V gene data show CDR1 as KGHSH and CDR2 as LQKENI.

Many counts were recorded for this clonotype. The J gene is TRBJ2-1, the V gene TRBV6-2 or TRBV6-3; 11 nucleotides agree with TRBD2. V shed 5 bases, J shed 2 bases, and the junction held 8 bases outside the gene matches. The CDR3 sequence is 17 residues long. CDR1 and CDR2 (germline): MNHEY, SVGEGT. This CDR3 is CASSHRLAGYTYNEQFF. Here the CDR3 DNA reads TGTGCCAGCAGTCATCGACTAGCGGGGTACACCTACAATGAGCAGTTCTTC.

The chain carries TRBV14 and TRBJ1-1, with 7 bases aligning to TRBD1. The junction had 9 bases not matched to a gene; V was cut back by 0 bases and J by 5 bases. Germline CDR1 SGHDN, CDR2 FVKESK. The CDR3 totals 16 residues. Written as DNA, the CDR3 is TGTGCCAGCAGCCAAGAGGTAAGGGGGCGCGAAACTGAAGCTTTCTTT. Residues: CASSQEVRGRETEAFF.

The sample holds many counts of this clonotype. In nucleotides, the CDR3 is TGTGCCAGCAGTTACAAGGGTGGGTCCTACGAGCAGTACTTC. Translation: CASSYKGGSYEQYF. The rearrangement links TRBV6-6 to TRBJ2-7; D gene uncertain. Germline loops: CDR1 MNHNY, CDR2 SVGAGI (reference sequence). This CDR3 has 14 residues. V was pared by 2 bases and J by 1 base, with 9 bases between.

The chain links TRBV19 to TRBJ2-1; 9 bases align to TRBD2. The CDR3 contains 18 residues. Germline lookup yields CDR1 LNHDA and CDR2 SQIVND (reference sequence). V dropped 6 bases and J dropped 1; count of bases not matched to a gene: 13. The CDR3 region has the DNA TGTGCCAGTAGGAATCAGATAGCGGGAGCTTTTTCCTACAATGAGCAGTTCTTC. The encoded protein is CASRNQIAGAFSYNEQFF.

This clonotype was detected ten times or more. The J gene is TRBJ2-5, the V gene TRBV7-2; 11 bases are a match to TRBD2. This CDR3 has 18 residues. V shed 5 bases, J shed 5 bases, and the junction held 16 bases outside the gene matches. Germline CDR1 reads SGHTA; CDR2 reads FQGNSA. This CDR3 reads CASSPGTSGGLPPETQYF. The CDR3 DNA sequence: TGTGCCAGCAGCCCTGGGACTAGCGGAGGGCTTCCTCCGGAGACCCAGTACTTC. Looking up the rest from reference TRBV7-2 and TRBJ2-5 gives the full variable domain: GAGVSQSPSNKVTEKGKDVELRCDPISGHTALYWYRQSLGQGLEFLIYFQGNSAPDKSGLPSDRFSAERTGGSVSTLTIQRTQQEDSAVYLCASSPGTSGGLPPETQYFGPGTRLLVL.

The rearrangement links TRBV5-1 to TRBJ1-1, with 7 bases lining up with TRBD1. The ends lost 3 bases at V and 2 bases at J; junction bases unmatched: 1. Germline lookup yields CDR1 SGHRS and CDR2 YFSETQ. This CDR3 contains 13 residues. CDR3 region: CASSWDSNTEAFF. The CDR3 bases are TGCGCCAGCAGCTGGGACAGCAACACTGAAGCTTTCTTT.

The chain is built from TRBV6-1 and TRBJ2-2; tentatively, D is TRBD1 or TRBD2 (6 bases each). V was pared by 2 bases and J by 7 bases, with 14 bases between. The germline V gene has CDR1 MNHNS and CDR2 SASEGT. This CDR3 comprises 15 residues. The CDR3 protein is CASSERRGYSGELFF. The CDR3 DNA sequence: TGTGCCAGCAGTGAACGGAGGGGGTATAGCGGGGAGCTGTTTTTT.

This clonotype has a count of ten or more. The chain has TRBV12-3 or TRBV12-4 and TRBJ1-1; no clear D gene. V was shortened by 8 bases and J by 4 bases, with 14 bases between the two germline ends. The CDR3 sequence is 13 residues long. CDR3 loop: CASAGGASTEAFF. The CDR3 nucleotides read TGTGCCAGCGCCGGCGGAGCAAGCACTGAAGCTTTCTTT.

This clonotype has at least ten counts. The rearrangement uses TRBV6-1 and TRBJ1-2, with D perhaps TRBD1 (5 bases). V was clipped by 6 bases and J by 0 bases, with 17 bases between them. In germline, CDR1 is MNHNS, CDR2 SASEGT. The length of the CDR3 is 16 residues. CDR3 region: CASSPTRDRSNYGYTF. The CDR3 coding sequence is TGTGCCAGCAGCCCTACCCGGGACCGCTCTAACTATGGCTACACCTTC.

Concerning this clonotype: Just one base apart from a much larger clone, this may be a read error. The gene calls are TRBV12-3 or TRBV12-4 and TRBJ1-2, with 8 bases identical to TRBD1. The CDR3 consists of 15 residues. V lost 5 bases to trimming and J lost 4 bases; unmatched junction nucleotides: 9. CDR3 sequence reads: CASSGTGQGVYGYTF. For the CDR3, the DNA is TGTGCCAGCAGTGGAACCGGACAGGGAGTCTATGGCTACACCTTC.

The chain joins TRBV7-9 to TRBJ2-3; 9 nucleotides align to TRBD1. The length of the CDR3 is 15 residues. Germline-derived CDR1 and CDR2 are SEHNR and FQNEAQ (reference sequence). V trimming: 4 bases; J trimming: 5 bases; junction bases outside the gene matches: 7. CDR3 sequence (DNA): TGTGCCAGCAGCTCTGGGACAGGGAGCGTAGATACGCAGTATTTT. This codes for CASSSGTGSVDTQYF.

This clonotype showed up many times. The chain couples TRBV5-1 to TRBJ2-7, with TRBD2 matching over 13 bases. The CDR3 runs to 17 residues. Germline CDR1 reads SGHRS; CDR2 reads YFSETQ. J was trimmed by 0 bases and V by 2 bases; bases with no gene match: 5. This CDR3 reads CASSFGLAGASSYEQYF. CDR3 DNA: TGCGCCAGCAGCTTCGGACTAGCGGGAGCTAGCTCCTACGAGCAGTACTTC.

This clonotype was observed many times. The rearrangement joins TRBV6-1 to TRBJ2-7, with 7 nucleotides matching TRBD2. After removal of 3 bases from V and 4 bases from J, the junction contained 6 bases not matched to a gene. The CDR3 loop spans 14 amino acids. From germline, CDR1 is MNHNS and CDR2 SASEGT. In DNA form, the CDR3 reads TGTGCCAGCAGTGAGGCGGGAGCCCTTTACGAGCAGTACTTC. Translated, it gives CASSEAGALYEQYF.

This clonotype appeared many times. This CDR3 reads CASSLGVGTYNEQFF. CDR3 nucleotides: TGTGCCAGCAGTTTAGGGGTCGGAACCTACAATGAGCAGTTCTTC. The gene calls are TRBV12-3 or TRBV12-4 and TRBJ2-1; D gene uncertain. Trimming took 1 base from V and 2 from J, leaving 9 bases between them. The CDR3 sequence is 15 residues long.

This clonotype has ten or more counts. The chain combines TRBV12-3 or TRBV12-4 with TRBJ2-3; 9 nucleotides line up with TRBD1. CDR3 size: 15 residues. Unmatched junction bases numbered 4, after V lost 1 base and J lost 5 bases. The CDR3 region is CASSLGDRDLDTQYF. The DNA of the CDR3 is TGTGCCAGCAGTTTAGGGGACAGGGACCTAGATACGCAGTATTTT.

This clonotype was detected many times. The genes are TRBV5-1 and TRBJ1-1; D ambiguous. V dropped 5 bases and J dropped 4 bases, with 18 bases sitting between them. The germline V gene has CDR1 SGHRS and CDR2 YFSETQ. The CDR3 runs to 15 residues. The CDR3, as DNA: TGCGCCAGCAGTCAAGACGGCTCCTGGGGCACTGAAGCTTTCTTT. Translation gives CASSQDGSWGTEAFF.

This clonotype has a count of ten or more. A junction end diverges from the germline sequence, so it may reflect a read error. The CDR3 bases are TGTACCAGCAGCTTGGCCGAGTGGACTGAAGCTTTCTTT. It encodes CTSSLAEWTEAFF. The chain links TRBV5-6 to TRBJ1-1; D unclear. This CDR3 is 13 amino acids long. Germline values: CDR1 SGHDT, CDR2 YYEEEE.

As to this clonotype: A clone one base away is much larger, so this may be a read error. The rearrangement links TRBV13 to TRBJ2-7, with a possible D match to TRBD1 (6 bases). Germline CDR1 PRHDT, CDR2 FYEKMQ (reference sequence). Trimming shortened V by 4 bases and J by 5 bases, and 24 bases separated the two germline ends. The CDR3 runs 17 residues. DNA for the CDR3: TGTGCCAGCAGCTCCCGAAATAATCCAAACAGGGTCAACGAGCAGTACTTC. Translating gives CASSSRNNPNRVNEQYF.

Comments on this clonotype: This may be a read error: a much more frequent sequence differs by one nucleotide. The rearrangement links TRBV12-3 or TRBV12-4 to TRBJ2-2; perhaps TRBD2 as D (5 bases). This CDR3 is built from 15 residues. The CDR3, as DNA: TGTGCCAGCAGTTTTTCCGGAACGAACACCGGGGATCTGTTTTTT. The encoded protein is CASSFSGTNTGDLFF.

This clonotype was found many times. The gene calls are TRBV3-1 and TRBJ1-2; 7 nucleotides agree with TRBD1. Germline V gene data show CDR1 as LGHDT and CDR2 as YNNKEL (reference sequence). This CDR3 spans 16 amino acids. V lost 0 bases and J lost 3; bases outside the gene matches: 7. The CDR3 sequence: CASSQDEGTVDYGYTF. CDR3 bases: TGTGCCAGCAGCCAAGATGAAGGGACAGTTGACTATGGCTACACCTTC.

This clonotype was observed a few times. J is TRBJ2-5 and V is TRBV19, with unresolved D. Germline V gene sequence: CDR1 LNHDA, CDR2 SQIVND (reference sequence). The CDR3 runs to 14 residues. The V end was cut by 1 base, the J end by 2 bases, with 8 bases between. CDR3 DNA sequence: TGTGCCAGTAGTATAGGCCTCCCTCAAGAGACCCAGTACTTC. Its translation is CASSIGLPQETQYF.

The gene calls are TRBV6-5 and TRBJ2-3, with D unresolved. The CDR3 sequence is 15 residues long. V shed 2 bases and J shed 2 bases, with 11 bases lying between them. Germline-derived CDR1 and CDR2 are MNHEY and SVGAGI. CDR3 in amino acids: CASSYGPPNTDTQYF. The CDR3 DNA reads as TGTGCCAGCAGTTACGGACCGCCCAACACAGATACGCAGTATTTT.